These 20 T cell receptor beta chains originate from one sample sequenced in a study of blood T cell repertoires in COVID-19. Sequencing was performed with immunoSEQ multiplex PCR; in TCRdb, only in-frame clones are kept and a portion is missing. This sample has approximately 330,000 clones; roughly 89% occur once, and the top ten carry 9.5% to 10%. Sequencing was done on a sample of peripheral blood. The receptors were sampled from a man in his thirties or forties with COVID-19, enrolled during active disease.

The chain employs TRBV30 and TRBJ2-7; 7 bases are shared with TRBD1. Germline V lookup: CDR1 GTSNPN, CDR2 SVGIG (reference sequence). The CDR3 spans 13 residues. V lost 3 bases, J lost 5 bases, and 7 bases stayed unmatched. In nucleotides, the CDR3 is TGTGCCTGGAGCGAGGGGGCCACCCACGAGCAGTACTTC. Protein sequence: CAWSEGATHEQYF.

This chain links TRBV6-5 with TRBJ1-2; the D gene is possibly TRBD1 (5 bases). V shed 7 bases and J shed 7 bases, with 19 bases lying between them. This CDR3 is built from 14 residues. The germline CDR1 and CDR2 sequences are MNHEY and SVGAGI. The CDR3 reads CASTPRSGRLGYTF. CDR3 coding DNA: TGTGCCAGCACCCCTAGGTCAGGGCGGCTTGGCTACACCTTC.

The chain has TRBV28 and TRBJ2-5; the match to TRBD1 covers 9 bases. This CDR3 is built from 15 residues. CDR1 and CDR2 from the germline V gene are MDHEN and SYDVKM. V gave up 2 bases and J gave up 7 bases; unmatched junction bases: 8. CDR3: CASSLPGQGRGTQYF. The CDR3, as DNA: TGTGCCAGCAGTTTACCGGGACAGGGCCGCGGGACCCAGTACTTC. The complete variable domain, with remaining parts taken from reference TRBV28 and TRBJ2-5, reads DVKVTQSSRYLVKRTGEKVFLECVQDMDHENMFWYRQDPGLGLRLIYFSYDVKMKEKGDIPEGYSVSREKKERFSLILESASTNQTSMYLCASSLPGQGRGTQYFGPGTRLLVL.

The rearrangement uses TRBV19 and TRBJ2-7; TRBD1 aligns across 7 bases. Per germline, CDR1 LNHDA and CDR2 SQIVND (reference sequence). This CDR3 region has 14 residues. With V trimmed by 5 bases and J by 6 bases, 10 bases remained unmatched. The CDR3 DNA is TGTGCCAGTAGTTTCCGGGACAGTCGAGCCGAGCAGTACTTC. It yields the protein CASSFRDSRAEQYF.

This clone was recorded a few times. This chain uses TRBV6-4 with TRBJ2-2; D may be TRBD2 (6 bases). Germline lookup yields CDR1 MRHNA and CDR2 SNTAGT. The CDR3 spans 16 residues. Trimming removed 6 bases from V and 0 bases from J, with 14 bases in between. The CDR3 DNA follows: TGTGCCAGCAGCAGGGTAGCGGACGCGAACACCGGGGAGCTGTTTTTT. Amino acid sequence: CASSRVADANTGELFF.

The chain has TRBV18 and TRBJ2-2, with 7 bases aligning to TRBD1. With 3 bases clipped from V and 5 bases from J, the junction kept 12 bases outside the gene matches. There are 17 residues in the CDR3. Germline V gives CDR1 KGHSH, CDR2 LQKENI. The CDR3 reads CASSPLHLDRLTGELFF. CDR3 DNA: TGTGCCAGCTCACCCCTGCACTTGGACAGGCTTACCGGGGAGCTGTTTTTT.

This clone was observed a few times. The V gene is TRBV11-2, the J gene TRBJ1-5, with 7 bases identical to TRBD1. The CDR3 is 13 amino acids. CDR1 is SGHAT and CDR2 is FQNNGV in the germline V gene. Trimming cost V 8 bases and J 3 bases; bases outside gene matches: 4. CDR3 protein: CASAGQINQPQHF. CDR3 nucleotides: TGTGCCAGCGCGGGACAGATCAATCAGCCCCAGCATTTT.

This rearrangement joins TRBV7-3 to TRBJ2-2; TRBD1 aligns across 10 bases. Germline V CDR1 and CDR2: SGHTA, FQGTGA. The CDR3 consists of 17 residues. Trimming removed 4 bases from V and 6 bases from J; junction bases left unmatched: 11. The CDR3 here is CASSSTGGLVLPGELFF. CDR3 in DNA: TGTGCCAGCAGCTCGACAGGGGGCCTTGTCCTGCCCGGGGAGCTGTTTTTT.

The V gene is TRBV4-2, the J gene TRBJ2-1; 11 bases line up with TRBD2. Trimming took 0 bases from V and 2 from J; bases not matched to a gene: 15. This CDR3 is built from 21 residues. CDR1 is LGHNA and CDR2 is YNFKEQ in the germline V gene. The CDR3 here is CASSQDTTSGGRWDTYNEQFF. In DNA, the CDR3 is TGTGCCAGCAGCCAAGATACCACTAGCGGGGGCCGGTGGGACACCTACAATGAGCAGTTCTTC.

The rearrangement uses TRBV3-1 (or the pseudogene TRBV3-2) and TRBJ1-4; TRBD1 might be the D (6 bases). The CDR3 consists of 17 residues. The germline V gene encodes CDR1 LGHDT and CDR2 YNNKEL (reference sequence). The V end lost 1 base, the J end lost 3 bases, and 15 bases lay between the germline ends. Here the CDR3 DNA reads TGTGCCAGCAGCCAAGGGTTGGGGAAGGGGGCTAATGAAAAACTGTTTTTT. This gives the protein CASSQGLGKGANEKLFF.

This chain links TRBV14 with TRBJ2-1, with 9 bases fitting TRBD1. Looked up from germline, CDR1 is SGHDN and CDR2 is FVKESK. V trimming: 2 bases; J trimming: 4 bases; junction bases outside the gene matches: 9. CDR3 length: 17 amino acids. The CDR3 loop is CASSQYAGTGSYNEQFF. DNA of the CDR3: TGTGCCAGCAGCCAATATGCCGGGACAGGGTCGTACAATGAGCAGTTCTTC.

V and J are TRBV27 and TRBJ1-2, with TRBD1 identical over 8 bases. Germline trimming cut 6 bases from V and 8 bases from J; bases unmatched to any gene: 17. The CDR3 has 16 residues. The germline CDR1 and CDR2 sequences are MNHEY and SMNVEV (reference sequence). In DNA form, the CDR3 reads TGTGCCAGCAGCCCCAGACCCGGACAGGGAGCCAGCGGCTACACCTTC. It translates to CASSPRPGQGASGYTF.

Only one count was recorded for this clone. The V gene is TRBV6-6, the J gene TRBJ2-1; TRBD2 matches 7 bases. CDR3 length: 17 residues. The V gene's germline CDR1 is MNHNY and CDR2 SVGAGI (reference sequence). The J segment lost 6 bases and the V segment lost 5 bases, leaving 16 bases of the junction unmatched. CDR3 in amino acids: CASSQKTGLILLNEQFF. The CDR3 bases are TGTGCCAGCAGTCAGAAAACGGGACTAATACTCCTCAATGAGCAGTTCTTC.

The rearrangement joins TRBV28 to TRBJ1-1; no clear D gene. V dropped 4 bases and J dropped 3 bases, with 18 bases sitting between them. This CDR3 comprises 16 residues. CDR1 MDHEN and CDR2 SYDVKM come from the germline V gene. CDR3 DNA: TGTGCCAGCAGTTCCTCGGAGGGCCCGGGAGACACTGAAGCTTTCTTT. It is translated as CASSSSEGPGDTEAFF.

This chain uses TRBV6-1 with TRBJ1-5; TRBD1 is a possible D gene (6 bases). The length of the CDR3 is 16 residues. CDR1 MNHNS and CDR2 SASEGT come from the germline V gene. Trimming took off 4 bases at V and 3 bases at J, with 16 bases between the two ends. CDR3 coding DNA: TGTGCCAGCAGTGCCCCCCCAGGGACACTCAATCAGCCCCAGCATTTT. Translated: CASSAPPGTLNQPQHF.

The chain has TRBV30 and TRBJ1-2; unclear D gene. The CDR3 consists of 14 residues. Germline CDR1 is GTSNPN and CDR2 is SVGIG (reference sequence). Trimming cost V 4 bases and J 2 bases, with 14 bases left between them. The DNA of the CDR3 is TGTGCCTGGATTCAAGGAGGGTACAACTATGGCTACACCTTC. It translates to CAWIQGGYNYGYTF.

V gene TRBV7-2 combines with J gene TRBJ2-7, with D tentatively TRBD2 (5 bases). The germline CDR1 and CDR2 sequences are SGHTA and FQGNSA. This CDR3 is built from 15 residues. The ends were cut back, 0 bases at V and 3 bases at J, with 12 bases in the middle. The CDR3 coding sequence is TGTGCCAGCAGCTTAGCGGGAGTCGGATTCTACGAGCAGTACTTC. It codes for CASSLAGVGFYEQYF.

This chain links TRBV28 with TRBJ2-1; TRBD2 aligns across 8 bases. Per the germline V gene, CDR1 is MDHEN and CDR2 is SYDVKM. Trimming at V came to 4 bases and at J to 0 bases, leaving 20 bases not matched to a gene. This CDR3 is built from 21 residues. CDR3 sequence (DNA): TGTGCCAGCAGTTCCCCAACGGAATGGAGACTAGCGCCGAGCTCCTACAATGAGCAGTTCTTC. Protein sequence: CASSSPTEWRLAPSSYNEQFF.

The J gene is TRBJ2-1, the V gene TRBV5-1, with D tentatively TRBD2 (7 bases). Germline V gives CDR1 SGHRS, CDR2 YFSETQ. Trimming shortened V by 0 bases and J by 9 bases, and 10 bases separated the two germline ends. The CDR3 is made up of 13 amino acids. The CDR3 nucleotides are TGCGCCAGCAGCTTGGACGGGGGGCCTGAGCAGTTCTTC. Its translation: CASSLDGGPEQFF.

This clone appeared a single time. The sample holds other DNA sequences that translate to the same CDR3. The V call is TRBV12-3 or TRBV12-4, the J call TRBJ1-1; 10 bases map to TRBD1. Trimming cost V 6 bases and J 5 bases; bases outside gene matches: 3. The CDR3 has 13 amino acids. CDR3 coding DNA: TGTGCCAGCAGCCGGACAGGGGGAACTGAAGCTTTCTTT. Protein: CASSRTGGTEAFF.